Listed here are 6 T cell receptor beta chains from one sample, sequenced in a study of T cell changes during pregnancy in multiple sclerosis. This table comes from immunoSEQ multiplex PCR, and its TCRdb copy is limited to in-frame clones, with some not included. The sample lists around 33,000 clones, 80% to 90% occurring once. This specimen was CD8+ T cells from peripheral blood mononuclear cells, taken in the third trimester of pregnancy. The receptors derive from a female donor with multiple sclerosis, enrolled in a pregnancy study.

The rearrangement joins TRBV28 to TRBJ1-6; D unresolved. Germline loops: CDR1 MDHEN, CDR2 SYDVKM. The ends were cut back, 7 bases at V and 2 bases at J, with 18 bases in the middle. The CDR3 is made up of 17 amino acids. CDR3 protein: CASNQERSGPYNSPLHF. As DNA, the CDR3 is TGTGCCAGCAACCAGGAAAGGTCCGGTCCCTATAATTCACCCCTCCACTTT.

The J gene is TRBJ2-1, the V gene TRBV7-9; TRBD2 matches 9 bases. The germline CDR1 and CDR2 sequences are SEHNR and FQNEAQ (reference sequence). Unmatched junction bases numbered 13, after V lost 3 bases and J lost 7 bases. The CDR3 runs to 17 residues. The CDR3 reads CASSLAGTSRGTNEQFF. CDR3 in DNA: TGTGCCAGCAGCTTGGCCGGGACTAGCCGGGGAACGAATGAGCAGTTCTTC.

The chain joins TRBV30 to TRBJ1-2, with a tentative D call TRBD1 (5 bases). This CDR3 contains 15 residues. CDR1 GTSNPN and CDR2 SVGIG come from the germline V gene (reference sequence). The V end lost 3 bases, the J end lost 7 bases, and 21 bases lay between the germline ends. The CDR3 here is CAWSGTGWREGGYTF. The DNA for the CDR3 is TGTGCCTGGAGCGGAACAGGCTGGCGGGAAGGTGGCTACACCTTC.

The chain employs TRBV6-1 and TRBJ1-4, with D perhaps TRBD1 (6 bases). The V gene lost 7 bases and the J gene lost 7 bases, with 10 bases spanning the gap. The CDR3 consists of 12 residues. The germline gives CDR1 MNHNS, CDR2 SASEGT. The CDR3 region is CASNDRFEKLFF. In DNA form, the CDR3 reads TGTGCCAGCAACGACAGGTTTGAAAAACTGTTTTTT.

V usage is TRBV4-2 and J usage is TRBJ1-2, with no clear D. The CDR3 has 13 residues. The V gene's germline CDR1 is LGHNA and CDR2 YNFKEQ. V lost 0 bases, J lost 5 bases, and 7 bases lay in between. The CDR3 sequence is CASSQESGYGYTF. CDR3 DNA: TGTGCCAGCAGCCAAGAGTCGGGGTATGGCTACACCTTC.

The CDR3 spells CATSWMGTSGGRHTDTQYF. The CDR3 DNA reads TGTGCCACCAGCTGGATGGGAACTAGCGGGGGGCGCCACACAGATACGCAGTATTTT. The chain combines TRBV15 with TRBJ2-3, with 12 bases that match TRBD2. Germline CDR1 and CDR2: LNHNV and YYDKDF (reference sequence). Trimming removed 5 bases from V and 2 bases from J; junction bases left unmatched: 14. CDR3 length: 19 residues.